The following is a TCR beta chain sequence with its context. This entry is derived from a study of CD8 T cells in Susac syndrome. This CDR3 is 14 amino acids long. Germline CDR1 reads SQVTM; CDR2 reads ANQGSEA. The V gene end was trimmed by 5 bases and the J gene end by 7 bases; junction bases not matched to a gene: 9. An amount of RNA that ranged from roughly 0.5 to 1 ug was reverse transcribed with random hexamers. TCRdb fed the immunoSEQ multiplex PCR reads into MiXCR, producing one record per CDR3 protein. The sample lists about 120,000 distinct CDR3 sequences, over 90% occurring once. Specimen: CD4+ T cells from PBMCs. The TCR was taken from a human donor with Susac syndrome. V and J are TRBV29-1 and TRBJ1-1; 11 nucleotides agree with TRBD1. DNA for the CDR3: TGCAGCGTTCGTAGGACAGGGGGCTGGTATGAAGCTTTCTTT. The encoded protein is CSVRRTGGWYEAFF. The variable domain in full, completed from reference TRBV29-1 and TRBJ1-1, reads SAVISQKPSRDICQRGTSLTIQCQVDSQVTMMFWYRQQPGQSLTLIATANQGSEATYESGFVIDKFPISRPNLTFSTLTVSNMSPEDSSIYLCSVRRTGGWYEAFFGQGTRLTVV.